This is a list of T cell receptor beta chains from one sample in a study of blood T cell repertoires in COVID-19. Generated by immunoSEQ multiplex PCR, the TCRdb table keeps only in-frame clones and is missing some. The data contain 85,000 to 95,000 clones, 86% of them seen just once; the ten biggest clones take up roughly 25%. Sequenced material: peripheral blood. Source of these receptors: a human donor in a cohort sampled during active COVID-19. Each CDR3 is given with its conserved first and last residue. Each record gives: V gene, J gene, CDR3 length, clone size, D gene, CDR3 protein, CDR3 DNA. The D gene is left open where the match is weak. Rows may omit the clone size; those that give it use once, few, many or a size class.

TRBV9	TRBJ2-7	12	-	TRBD2	CASSVASGEQYF	TGTGCCAGCAGCGTAGCTAGCGGCGAGCAGTACTTC
TRBV5-1	TRBJ1-5	14	-	-	CASSLAGGNQPQHF	TGCGCCAGCAGCTTGGCCGGGGGCAATCAGCCCCAGCATTTT
TRBV29-1	TRBJ1-2	12	-	-	CSVDENRVGYTF	TGCAGCGTCGATGAAAACAGAGTCGGCTACACCTTC
TRBV5-6	TRBJ2-6	17	-	TRBD1	CASSLDRQGSGANVLTF	TGTGCCAGCAGCTTGGACAGACAGGGCTCTGGGGCCAACGTCCTGACTTTC
TRBV29-1	TRBJ1-1	11	-	-	CSVVRNTEAFF	TGCAGCGTTGTCAGGAACACTGAAGCTTTCTTT
TRBV6-5	TRBJ1-2	13	-	TRBD1	CASRSGTGLGYTF	TGTGCCAGCAGATCCGGGACAGGGTTGGGCTACACCTTC
TRBV3-1/TRBV3-2	TRBJ2-7	13	-	TRBD1	CASSGDRVHEQYF	TGTGCCAGCAGCGGCGACAGGGTCCACGAGCAGTACTTC
TRBV19	TRBJ1-6	12	-	-	CASSSRESPLHF	TGTGCCAGTAGTTCCCGGGAATCACCCCTCCACTTT
TRBV5-1	TRBJ2-3	12	few	-	CASSLGDTQGYF	TGCGCCAGCAGCTTAGGGGACACACAGGGTTATTTT
TRBV19	TRBJ1-6	14	few	TRBD1	CASSLGTGTSPLHF	TGTGCCAGTAGCCTTGGGACAGGGACTTCACCCCTCCACTTT
TRBV6-5	TRBJ1-2	13	-	-	CASSFGDSYGYTF	TGTGCCAGCAGTTTTGGGGACTCTTATGGCTACACCTTC
TRBV4-3	TRBJ2-7	14	-	-	CASSQDPGTNEQYF	TGCGCCAGCAGCCAAGATCCGGGAACCAACGAGCAGTACTTC
TRBV28	TRBJ2-1	15	-	TRBD2	CASSSGTSGYNEQFF	TGTGCCAGCAGTTCCGGGACTAGCGGATACAATGAGCAGTTCTTC
TRBV28	TRBJ2-5	13	once	-	CASRSTGKETQYF	TGTGCCAGCCGATCGACAGGAAAAGAGACCCAGTACTTC
TRBV10-3	TRBJ2-3	16	-	TRBD2	CAISGPGLAVTDTQYF	TGTGCCATCAGTGGACCGGGACTAGCGGTCACAGATACGCAGTATTTT
TRBV19	TRBJ1-5	12	-	TRBD1	CATRQGGQPQHF	TGTGCCACCCGACAGGGCGGTCAGCCCCAGCATTTT
TRBV28	TRBJ2-1	18	-	TRBD2	CASSLARWGLADHNEQFF	TGTGCCAGCAGTTTAGCCAGGTGGGGACTAGCTGATCACAATGAGCAGTTCTTC
TRBV5-6	TRBJ2-7	13	-	-	CASSLASGHEQYF	TGTGCCAGCAGCTTGGCCTCAGGCCACGAGCAGTACTTC
TRBV7-2	TRBJ2-3	16	-	TRBD2	CASSTERGLAADTQYF	TGTGCCAGCAGCACAGAACGGGGACTAGCCGCAGATACGCAGTATTTT
TRBV5-6	TRBJ2-7	16	-	TRBD2	CASIRLAGVYSYEQYF	TGTGCCAGCATACGGCTAGCGGGGGTTTACTCCTACGAGCAGTACTTC
TRBV7-8	TRBJ2-7	13	-	TRBD1	CASSLWTGNEQYF	TGTGCCAGCAGCCTATGGACAGGGAACGAGCAGTACTTC
TRBV11-1	TRBJ2-5	13	-	TRBD1	CASSLDRGETQYF	TGTGCCAGCAGCCTGGACAGGGGGGAGACCCAGTACTTC
TRBV7-2	TRBJ1-3	14	-	-	CASALGRPGNTIYF	TGTGCCAGCGCCTTGGGGAGACCGGGAAACACCATATATTTT